The 5 T cell receptor beta chains listed next were all sequenced from one sample in a study of T-cell reconstitution after alpha-beta-depleted transplantation in children. Unique molecular identifiers were used in preparing the TCRbeta library. MiXCR was run by TCRdb on the PCR reads, yielding one entry per CDR3 protein. The sample has 600,000 to 700,000 distinct CDR3 sequences, roughly 15% seen once. Here the sequenced sample was PBMCs from the stem cell graft donor, taken from the stem cell graft. Receptors were obtained from a human donor who donated a stem cell graft to a child with acute myeloid leukemia.

This clonotype appeared a few times. The rearrangement joins TRBV7-9 to TRBJ1-4; unclear D gene. Deletions cut 5 bases from V and 8 bases from J, with 9 bases between. Germline lookup yields CDR1 SEHNR and CDR2 FQNEAQ (reference sequence). The CDR3 loop spans 12 amino acids. The CDR3 region has the DNA TGTGCCAGCAGCCTTAACTTGGAAAAACTGTTTTTT. Protein: CASSLNLEKLFF. The variable domain in full, with the rest retrieved from reference TRBV7-9 and TRBJ1-4, is DTGVSQNPRHKITKRGQNVTFRCDPISEHNRLYWYRQTLGQGPEFLTYFQNEAQLEKSRLLSDRFSAERPKGSFSTLEIQRTEQGDSAMYLCASSLNLEKLFFGSGTQLSVL.

The V call is TRBV20-1, the J call TRBJ2-5; D perhaps matches TRBD2 (6 bases). CDR3 length: 16 amino acids. With 0 bases removed from V and 0 bases from J, the gap between germline ends came to 14 bases. From germline, CDR1 is DFQATT and CDR2 SNEGSKA (reference sequence). The CDR3 loop is CSARDPGTAYQETQYF. CDR3 DNA sequence: TGCAGTGCTAGAGATCCTGGGACTGCGTACCAAGAGACCCAGTACTTC.

The chain carries TRBV3-1 and TRBJ2-1; perhaps TRBD2 as D (6 bases). Per germline, CDR1 LGHDT and CDR2 YNNKEL (reference sequence). V lost 0 bases, J lost 5 bases, and 17 bases lay in between. There are 17 residues in the CDR3. The CDR3 nucleotides read TGTGCCAGCAGCCAAGATCAATTGGGAGGATCTGACAATGAGCAGTTCTTC. Amino acid sequence: CASSQDQLGGSDNEQFF.

CDR3: CASSQERSGYTEAFF. The CDR3 bases are TGCGCCAGCAGCCAAGAAAGGTCAGGGTACACTGAAGCTTTCTTT. This sequence joins TRBV4-3 and TRBJ1-1; possible D gene TRBD1, 5 bases. This CDR3 is built from 15 residues. CDR1 LGHNA and CDR2 YSLEER come from the germline V gene. Trimming pared 0 bases from V and 3 bases from J, leaving 11 bases between.

The V gene is TRBV9, the J gene TRBJ2-7; D is unclear. Trimming took off 2 bases at V and 0 bases at J, with 12 bases between the two ends. The CDR3 has 15 residues. In germline, CDR1 is SGDLS, CDR2 YYNGEE. The CDR3 DNA reads as TGTGCCAGCAGCGTGTTAGACAATCCCTCCTACGAGCAGTACTTC. Translating it yields CASSVLDNPSYEQYF.